The present entry profiles one T cell receptor beta chain with its context. These data come from a study of blood T cell repertoires in COVID-19. About the research overall: COVID-19 samples collected from the United States, Italy and Spain covered acute and convalescent phases. From T cells, B-cell-depleted T cells, or PBMCs came the material, which was cDNA or gDNA.

CDR3 size: 13 residues. V was pared by 7 bases and J by 7 bases, with 5 bases of the junction left unmatched. As originally analysed: Reference gene primer amplification yielded estimated nucleated cell counts. TCRdb keeps only in-frame clones here, not all; method: immunoSEQ multiplex PCR. V and J calls and clone size are those listed in that table; D and trimming were worked out from the DNA. The data contain roughly 61,000 clones, about 84% of them singletons. Specimen: peripheral blood. The J gene is TRBJ2-1, the V gene TRBV12-3 or TRBV12-4; TRBD2 aligns across 9 bases. The sequence was obtained from a man aged 40-50 years with active COVID-19. DNA for the CDR3: TGTGCCAGCACCAGACTAGCGGTGAATGAGCAGTTCTTC. Protein product: CASTRLAVNEQFF.